This is a list of T cell receptor beta chains from one sample in a study of vaccination and CD4 T cells after COVID-19. Their antigen targets remain unknown. Using its own MiXCR run on the PCR reads, TCRdb lists one record per CDR3 protein. The table shows around 15,000 distinct CDR3 sequences, with roughly three fifths occurring only once. The sample consisted of CD4+ T cells from blood, cultured in vitro, taken after SARS-CoV-2 vaccination. These TCRs come from a human donor who had recovered from COVID-19. CDR3s include the opening cysteine and the closing phenylalanine or tryptophan. The order of the fields is V gene, D gene, J gene, clone size, CDR3 protein, CDR3 DNA. A D gene is named only where the DNA matches it firmly. Size is omitted from some rows. Given values are once, few, many or a class for expanded clones.

TRBV5-1	.	TRBJ2-2	.	CASSLAGVGGELFF	TGCGCCAGCAGCTTGGCCGGGGTTGGAGGGGAGCTGTTTTTT
TRBV20-1	.	TRBJ1-5	few	CSARQAYSNQPQHF	TGCAGTGCTAGACAGGCCTATAGCAATCAGCCCCAGCATTTT
TRBV19	.	TRBJ1-6	few	CASSMVNSPLHF	TGTGCCAGTAGTATGGTGAATTCACCCCTCCACTTT
TRBV20-1	TRBD1	TRBJ1-5	few	CSATNTGDAQPQHF	TGCAGTGCTACAAATACAGGGGATGCTCAGCCCCAGCATTTT
TRBV27	.	TRBJ1-1	.	CASRQLAGLHHAEAFF	TGTGCCAGCAGGCAATTAGCGGGACTTCACCACGCTGAAGCTTTCTTT
TRBV6-1	TRBD2	TRBJ2-7	once	CASGSLAGVGEQYF	TGTGCCAGCGGGTCACTAGCGGGAGTGGGCGAGCAGTACTTC
TRBV19	.	TRBJ2-5	.	CASSISPTSGPQYF	TGTGCCAGTAGTATCAGTCCCACCTCTGGGCCCCAGTACTTC
TRBV19	.	TRBJ1-5	once	CASSFRDGQWAQPQHF	TGTGCCAGTAGTTTTAGGGACGGACAGTGGGCACAGCCCCAGCATTTT
TRBV19	.	TRBJ1-5	.	CASSTPVGQPQHF	TGTGCCAGTAGTACTCCGGTCGGGCAGCCCCAGCATTTT
TRBV7-9	TRBD1	TRBJ1-2	few	CASSLDSGTAYGYTF	TGTGCCAGCAGCTTGGATTCCGGGACAGCCTATGGCTACACCTTC
TRBV27	.	TRBJ1-1	few	CASRDPKTEAFF	TGTGCCAGCCGGGACCCCAAGACTGAAGCTTTCTTT
TRBV5-4	.	TRBJ2-1	.	CASRLLAGNEQFF	TGTGCCAGCAGGTTGCTAGCTGGCAATGAGCAGTTCTTC
TRBV27	.	TRBJ1-5	.	CASSFQYSNQPQHF	TGTGCCAGCAGTTTCCAGTATAGCAATCAGCCCCAGCATTTT
TRBV12-3/TRBV12-4	.	TRBJ1-5	.	CASSSRVPNQPQHF	TGTGCCAGCAGTTCCAGGGTTCCCAATCAGCCCCAGCATTTT
TRBV6-5	TRBD2	TRBJ2-1	.	CASSYTSGRGNEQFF	TGTGCCAGCAGTTACACTAGCGGGAGGGGAAATGAGCAGTTCTTC
TRBV7-2	.	TRBJ2-5	.	CASSRTKAGTVQETQYF	TGTGCCAGCAGCCGCACGAAAGCCGGGACGGTACAAGAGACCCAGTACTTC
TRBV10-3	.	TRBJ2-5	once	CAISGPVQETQYF	TGTGCCATCAGTGGGCCAGTTCAAGAGACCCAGTACTTC
TRBV5-1	.	TRBJ1-1	.	CASSRTGHPTTEAFF	TGCGCCAGCAGCCGGACCGGACATCCTACGACTGAAGCTTTCTTT
TRBV2	.	TRBJ2-7	once	CASSVGYEQYF	TGTGCCAGCAGTGTTGGTTACGAGCAGTACTTC
TRBV15	TRBD1	TRBJ2-7	few	CATSRANPGQGTYEQYF	TGTGCCACCAGCAGAGCCAATCCGGGACAGGGGACCTACGAGCAGTACTTC
TRBV5-1	.	TRBJ2-3	.	CASSPGTSTDTQYF	TGCGCCAGCAGCCCGGGGACCAGCACAGATACGCAGTATTTT
TRBV6-2/TRBV6-3	TRBD1	TRBJ2-7	.	CASSTPDRGPYEQYF	TGTGCCAGCAGTACCCCGGACAGGGGCCCCTACGAGCAGTACTTC
TRBV20-1	TRBD1	TRBJ1-2	.	CSASLPLTGSNYGYTF	TGCAGTGCTAGCCTGCCTTTGACAGGGTCTAACTATGGCTACACCTTC
TRBV6-2/TRBV6-3	.	TRBJ1-6	.	CASSPARAAVPIGDSPLHF	TGTGCCAGCAGCCCCGCCCGGGCGGCGGTCCCAATAGGAGATTCACCCCTCCACTTT
TRBV11-2	.	TRBJ1-6	.	CASSPETGGLYNSPLHF	TGTGCCAGCAGCCCAGAAACGGGGGGACTATATAATTCACCCCTCCACTTT
TRBV10-3	TRBD2	TRBJ2-3	.	CAISDRAGGPTDTQYF	TGTGCCATCAGTGATAGGGCGGGGGGACCCACAGATACGCAGTATTTT
TRBV12-3/TRBV12-4	.	TRBJ1-4	.	CASSSGNAWKLFF	TGTGCCAGCAGTTCGGGCAACGCATGGAAACTGTTTTTT
TRBV20-1	.	TRBJ1-6	few	CSPSGGAWGGRTLHF	TGCAGTCCATCTGGGGGGGCCTGGGGGGGCCGAACCCTCCACTTT
TRBV30	TRBD1	TRBJ2-5	.	CAWSVPGQGGETQYF	TGTGCCTGGAGTGTACCAGGACAGGGTGGAGAGACCCAGTACTTC
TRBV11-3	.	TRBJ1-1	.	CASSPRTALGQFFGPGTRTEAFF	.
TRBV10-3	TRBD1	TRBJ1-2	.	CAISGGQKANYGYTF	TGTGCCATCAGTGGGGGACAGAAAGCTAACTATGGCTACACCTTC
TRBV15	.	TRBJ2-3	.	CATSRGIRTESTDTQYF	TGTGCCACCAGCAGGGGGATACGGACAGAAAGCACAGATACGCAGTATTTT
TRBV6-1	.	TRBJ1-2	.	CASRGRGIGGYTF	TGTGCCAGCAGGGGCCGGGGGATAGGGGGCTACACCTTC
TRBV6-5	TRBD1	TRBJ2-3	.	CASSYGTGGVTDTQYF	TGTGCCAGCAGTTACGGGACAGGGGGAGTCACAGATACGCAGTATTTT
TRBV27	.	TRBJ2-5	.	CASAVGKGTETQYF	TGTGCCAGCGCCGTAGGAAAAGGGACAGAGACCCAGTACTTC
TRBV5-4	.	TRBJ2-3	once	CASSSGTHPTDTQYF	TGTGCCAGCAGCTCCGGGACTCATCCAACAGATACGCAGTATTTT
TRBV6-1	TRBD2	TRBJ2-3	.	CASRETSGRGGTDTQYF	TGTGCCAGCAGGGAGACTAGCGGGAGAGGAGGGACAGATACGCAGTATTTT
TRBV7-2	TRBD1	TRBJ2-7	.	CASSLGPGGVGYEQYF	TGTGCCAGCAGCTTAGGTCCAGGGGGCGTGGGGTACGAGCAGTACTTC
TRBV19	TRBD1	TRBJ1-6	.	CASSVSSPGQGSSPLHF	TGTGCCAGTAGTGTCTCCTCACCGGGACAGGGTAGTTCACCCCTCCACTTT
TRBV29-1	.	TRBJ2-3	.	CSVGQTQYF	TGCAGCGTCGGACAGACGCAGTATTTT
TRBV21-1	.	TRBJ1-1	few	CASRSGDEAFF	TGTGCCAGCAGATCAGGGGATGAAGCTTTCTTT
TRBV27	TRBD2	TRBJ2-3	.	CASSSGLASTDTQYF	TGTGCCAGCAGTTCCGGACTAGCGAGCACAGATACGCAGTATTTT
TRBV19	TRBD2	TRBJ2-1	.	CASSRGREGNEQFF	TGTGCCAGTAGTCGGGGGCGGGAGGGGAATGAGCAGTTCTTC
TRBV28	.	TRBJ1-2	few	CASSHGGSHSNYGYTF	TGTGCCAGCAGTCACGGGGGAAGCCATTCTAACTATGGCTACACCTTC
TRBV6-1	.	TRBJ1-5	.	CASRPSGNSNQPQHF	TGTGCCAGTCGTCCTTCGGGGAATAGCAATCAGCCCCAGCATTTT
TRBV7-2	.	TRBJ2-5	.	CASSLRSETQYF	TGTGCCAGCAGCTTACGTTCAGAGACCCAGTACTTC
TRBV12-3/TRBV12-4	TRBD1	TRBJ1-2	.	CASSHDRGRTYGYTF	TGTGCCAGCAGCCACGACAGGGGGCGCACCTATGGCTACACCTTC
TRBV6-2/TRBV6-3	TRBD1	TRBJ1-1	few	CASSYPSGGQREAFF	TGTGCCAGCAGTTACCCGTCAGGGGGCCAGAGAGAAGCTTTCTTT
TRBV2	.	TRBJ1-2	.	CAIPRGGLRDGYTF	TGTGCCATCCCTCGAGGGGGGTTGCGTGATGGCTACACCTTC
TRBV14	.	TRBJ1-1	.	CASSQSVRGTEAFF	TGTGCCAGCAGCCAATCGGTTCGGGGCACTGAAGCTTTCTTT
TRBV24-1	TRBD2	TRBJ2-2	few	CATSDQGTSGRASLDTGELFF	TGTGCCACCAGTGACCAGGGGACTAGCGGGAGGGCCAGTTTAGACACCGGGGAGCTGTTTTTT
TRBV6-1	.	TRBJ2-5	.	CASMQQETQYF	TGTGCCAGCATGCAGCAAGAGACCCAGTACTTC
TRBV20-1	.	TRBJ1-1	few	CSARGLGTEAFF	TGCAGTGCTAGGGGCCTAGGCACTGAAGCTTTCTTT